Listed below are T cell receptor beta chains from one sample, sequenced in a study of early T cells in non-severe SARS-CoV-2 infection. TCRdb used MiXCR to reprocess the 5' RACE reads, holding one entry per CDR3 protein. Found here are more than 65,000 distinct CDR3 sequences, around 13% of them singletons; the top ten hold around 1.3%. Sequencing used whole blood. These receptor sequences come from an adult who was a healthcare worker with PCR-confirmed SARS-CoV-2 infection or an uninfected control (not recorded which). Each CDR3 is given with its conserved first and last residue. The D gene is left open where the match is weak. Clone size is stated in some rows and not others, as once, few, many or a class when expanded.

.,TRBV9,many,TRBJ1-1,CASSVDANTEAFF,TGTGCCAGCAGCGTTGACGCTAACACTGAAGCTTTCTTT
.,TRBV27,many,TRBJ2-1,CASSSGTSQFNEQFF,TGTGCCAGCAGTTCCGGGACATCCCAATTCAATGAGCAGTTCTTC
.,TRBV5-1,many,TRBJ2-3,CASSLASRSTDTQYF,TGCGCCAGCAGCTTGGCTAGCAGAAGCACAGATACGCAGTATTTT
.,TRBV7-9,many,TRBJ2-7,CASSSTLRADEQYF,TGTGCCAGCAGCTCTACGCTCCGGGCGGACGAGCAGTACTTC
.,TRBV19,.,TRBJ1-6,CASSSTNSPLHF,TGTGCCAGTAGTTCCACGAATTCACCCCTCCACTTT
TRBD1,TRBV20-1,many,TRBJ1-1,CSARDPTRQGSNTEAFF,TGCAGTGCTAGAGACCCGACCCGACAGGGATCGAACACTGAAGCTTTCTTT
.,TRBV10-2,many,TRBJ1-1,CASRDGGTEAFF,TGCGCCAGCCGAGATGGGGGCACTGAAGCTTTCTTT
.,TRBV27,.,TRBJ1-5,CASSLAFSNQPQHF,TGTGCCAGCAGTTTAGCGTTTAGCAATCAGCCCCAGCATTTT
TRBD2,TRBV20-1,many,TRBJ2-3,CSARDWTSGGAGTQYF,TGCAGTGCTAGAGATTGGACTAGCGGGGGGGCCGGCACGCAGTATTTT
TRBD2,TRBV9,many,TRBJ2-1,CASSAGLAAYNEQFF,TGTGCCAGCAGCGCGGGACTAGCGGCCTACAATGAGCAGTTCTTC
TRBD1,TRBV30,many,TRBJ2-7,CAWAAGQGADEQYF,TGTGCCTGGGCCGCGGGACAGGGGGCGGACGAGCAGTACTTC
TRBD1,TRBV10-3,many,TRBJ2-1,CASRDRDYNEQFF,TGTGCCTCTAGGGACAGGGATTACAATGAGCAGTTCTTC
.,TRBV5-4,few,TRBJ1-1,CASSWGRQEAFF,TGTGCCAGCAGCTGGGGGCGACAGGAAGCTTTCTTT
.,TRBV5-1,many,TRBJ1-1,CASKGDTEAFF,TGCGCCAGTAAGGGGGACACTGAAGCTTTCTTT
.,TRBV18,many,TRBJ2-3,CASSRQVQDTQYF,TGTGCCAGCTCAAGACAGGTTCAGGATACGCAGTATTTT
.,TRBV12-3/TRBV12-4,many,TRBJ1-2,CASSPFGIVGYTF,TGTGCCAGCAGTCCTTTCGGGATCGTCGGCTACACCTTC
TRBD2,TRBV20-1,many,TRBJ2-7,CSARDPLGGEQYF,TGCAGTGCTAGAGATCCTTTGGGGGGGGAGCAGTACTTC
.,TRBV7-9,many,TRBJ2-3,CASSLSLAGSTDTQYF,TGTGCCAGCAGCTTATCGCTGGCGGGAAGCACAGATACGCAGTATTTT
.,TRBV28,few,TRBJ1-3,CASSPRVSGNTIYF,TGTGCCAGCAGCCCCCGGGTCTCTGGAAACACCATATATTTT
.,TRBV5-4,many,TRBJ1-4,CASSLAGGSWKLFF,TGTGCCAGCAGCTTGGCGGGGGGCAGCTGGAAACTGTTTTTT
.,TRBV4-3,.,TRBJ2-3,CASSQNLGVAAVRTQYF,TGCGCCAGCAGCCAGAACCTCGGGGTAGCGGCGGTCCGTACGCAGTATTTT
.,TRBV5-5,many,TRBJ2-1,CASSLEASEYNEQFF,TGTGCCAGCAGCTTGGAGGCTAGCGAGTACAATGAGCAGTTCTTC
.,TRBV28,medium-sized,TRBJ2-2,CASSFYEAYGELFF,TGTGCCAGCAGTTTTTACGAAGCATACGGGGAGCTGTTTTTT
.,TRBV24-1,.,TRBJ2-2,CASQGGTGELFF,TGTGCCTCCCAGGGGGGCACCGGGGAGCTGTTTTTT
.,TRBV29-1,many,TRBJ2-2,CSATHRVDTGELFF,TGCAGCGCTACCCACAGGGTCGACACCGGGGAGCTGTTTTTT
TRBD2,TRBV18,.,TRBJ2-1,CASTPKFTSGSKSVQFF,TGTGCCAGCACACCAAAGTTCACTAGCGGGAGTAAATCCGTGCAGTTCTTC
.,TRBV5-1,many,TRBJ2-2,CASSPRGGNPGELFF,TGCGCCAGCAGCCCCCGGGGTGGGAATCCCGGGGAGCTGTTTTTT
TRBD1,TRBV27,many,TRBJ2-7,CASSKGQTAYEQYF,TGTGCCAGCAGTAAGGGACAGACGGCCTACGAGCAGTACTTC
.,TRBV28,many,TRBJ2-3,CASSFLSGTDTQYF,TGTGCCAGCAGTTTTTTGTCCGGCACAGATACGCAGTATTTT
.,TRBV11-2,many,TRBJ2-7,CASSSPQGGYEQYF,TGTGCCAGCAGCTCGCCCCAAGGAGGCTACGAGCAGTACTTC
TRBD2,TRBV27,.,TRBJ2-7,CASSPTSGRVYEQYF,TGTGCCAGCAGTCCTACAAGCGGGAGGGTTTACGAGCAGTACTTC
.,TRBV18,many,TRBJ1-1,CASSPLRSLTEAFF,TGTGCCAGCTCACCACTAAGATCCCTAACTGAAGCTTTCTTT
.,TRBV7-9,many,TRBJ2-7,CASSSTMGHLNYEQYF,TGTGCCAGCAGCTCAACGATGGGACATCTGAACTACGAGCAGTACTTC
.,TRBV7-2,.,TRBJ2-7,CASSLGRYEQYF,TGTGCCAGCAGCTTAGGCAGGTACGAGCAGTACTTC
TRBD2,TRBV9,once,TRBJ2-1,CASSPGTSGGIEQFF,TGTGCCAGCAGCCCGGGGACTAGCGGGGGGATTGAGCAGTTCTTC
.,TRBV12-3/TRBV12-4,many,TRBJ2-2,CASSLRVLNTGELFF,TGTGCCAGCAGTTTACGGGTCCTGAACACCGGGGAGCTGTTTTTT
TRBD2,TRBV12-3/TRBV12-4,many,TRBJ2-5,CASSLQELGTTWTQYF,TGTGCCAGCAGTCTACAGGAGTTGGGGACTACGTGGACCCAGTACTTC
.,TRBV28,few,TRBJ1-4,CASSSSPGLDEKLFF,TGTGCCAGCAGTTCTTCCCCAGGGCTGGATGAAAAACTGTTTTTT
.,TRBV24-1,many,TRBJ2-2,CATSDTTAGGGELFF,TGTGCCACCAGTGACACCACGGCTGGCGGCGGGGAGCTGTTTTTT
.,TRBV28,few,TRBJ2-1,CASSSSTRTNEQFF,TGTGCCAGCAGTTCCTCGACTAGAACCAATGAGCAGTTCTTC
.,TRBV7-2,.,TRBJ2-1,CASSAPGQSSYNEQFF,TGTGCCAGCAGCGCACCGGGACAAAGCTCCTACAATGAGCAGTTCTTC